Below are 24 T cell receptor beta chains sequenced from a single sample in a study of shared clonotypes between healthy human individuals. Produced via immunoSEQ multiplex PCR; TCRdb's table is partial and in-frame only. The sample contains 2,500,000 or so clones, around nine tenths of which appear only once. The specimen sequenced was naive CD4+ T cells sorted from blood. The subset was: CD45RA+ positively selected. Receptor source: a man between 18 and 35 years old in good health.

This chain joins TRBV18 and TRBJ2-7; D may match TRBD1 or TRBD2 (6 bases each). CDR1 is KGHSH, CDR2 LQKENI, per germline. This CDR3 is 16 amino acids long. Trimming cost V 2 bases and J 0 bases, with 14 bases left between them. The CDR3: CASSPGGPVSSYEQYF. In DNA form, the CDR3 reads TGTGCCAGCTCACCAGGGGGGCCAGTCTCCTCCTACGAGCAGTACTTC.

This clone came up once. In the same sample, other DNA sequences code for this CDR3. The genes are TRBV10-3 and TRBJ2-3, with a possible D match to TRBD1 (5 bases). V lost 0 bases, J lost 6 bases, and 7 bases lay in between. The CDR3 runs to 13 residues. The V gene's germline CDR1 is ENHRY and CDR2 SYGVKD. In DNA, the CDR3 is TGTGCCATCAGTGAGTCTGGGGCGGATACGCAGTATTTT. Translated: CAISESGADTQYF.

V and J are TRBV29-1 and TRBJ1-1, with 8 bases aligning to TRBD1. Germline loops: CDR1 SQVTM, CDR2 ANQGSEA. The junction had 7 bases not matched to a gene; V was cut back by 6 bases and J by 4 bases. The CDR3 sequence is 13 residues long. In nucleotides, the CDR3 is TGCAGCGTCAGCCGACAGGGGTCCACTGAAGCTTTCTTT. Translation gives CSVSRQGSTEAFF.

The chain couples TRBV28 to TRBJ1-2; D is possibly TRBD1 (5 bases). Germline assignment: CDR1 MDHEN and CDR2 SYDVKM. With 4 bases removed from V and 8 bases from J, the gap between germline ends came to 14 bases. This CDR3 has 13 amino acids. The CDR3: CASSSLEGRGYTF. CDR3 nucleotides: TGTGCCAGCAGTTCCCTCGAGGGGAGGGGCTACACCTTC.

The chain combines TRBV19 with TRBJ2-7, with TRBD1 matching over 7 bases. The CDR3 runs to 15 residues. Germline CDR1 and CDR2: LNHDA and SQIVND (reference sequence). Unmatched junction bases numbered 8, after V lost 5 bases and J lost 1 base. The CDR3 bases are TGTGCCAGTAGTTTGCGGTTACAGGGGTCCTACGAGCAGTACTTC. Residues: CASSLRLQGSYEQYF.

This rearrangement joins TRBV28 to TRBJ1-1; D uncertain. This CDR3 has 13 residues. The germline CDR1 and CDR2 sequences are MDHEN and SYDVKM. Trimming stripped 6 bases from V and 1 base from J, with 9 bases between. The CDR3 coding sequence is TGTGCCAGCAGACGATCAGGGAACACTGAAGCTTTCTTT. This gives the protein CASRRSGNTEAFF.

This clone was found once. V is TRBV6-6 and J is TRBJ1-2; tentative D call: TRBD1 (5 bases). The V and J ends lost 6 bases and 4 bases respectively, with 9 bases between them. This CDR3 has 12 amino acids. CDR1 and CDR2 from the germline V gene are MNHNY and SVGAGI (reference sequence). The CDR3 DNA is TGTGCCAGCAGCATAGACAGCTATGGCTACACCTTC. It specifies CASSIDSYGYTF.

The V and J genes are TRBV7-2 and TRBJ2-2; D may match TRBD1 or TRBD2 (5 bases each). V gave up 4 bases and J gave up 4 bases, with 7 bases separating them. Germline CDR1 and CDR2: SGHTA and FQGNSA. This CDR3 is 13 amino acids long. CDR3 in DNA: TGTGCCAGCAGCTCCGGGACCACCGGGGAGCTGTTTTTT. Translated, it gives CASSSGTTGELFF.

This chain links TRBV5-3 with TRBJ2-7; tentative D call: TRBD1 (6 bases). TRBV5-3 falls under the ORF class, with uncertain function. V lost 5 bases and J lost 5, with 20 bases in between. The CDR3 is made up of 15 amino acids. CDR3 nucleotides: TGTGCCAGAAGTTTCCCACAGGGTCGGAACAACGAGCAGTACTTC. It codes for CARSFPQGRNNEQYF.

Comments on this clone: This CDR3 is also generated by other DNA sequences in the sample. The rearrangement joins TRBV2 to TRBJ1-5, with D perhaps matching TRBD1 (6 bases). This CDR3 contains 14 residues. The V end lost 3 bases, the J end lost 4 bases, and 10 bases lay between the germline ends. The germline CDR1 and CDR2 sequences are SNHLY and FYNNEI. The CDR3 nucleotides read TGTGCCAGCAGTGATGACAGGAGTAATCAGCCCCAGCATTTT. It encodes CASSDDRSNQPQHF. The entire variable domain, with the rest obtained from reference TRBV2 and TRBJ1-5, is as follows: EPEVTQTPSHQVTQMGQEVILRCVPISNHLYFYWYRQILGQKVEFLVSFYNNEISEKSEIFDDQFSVERPDGSNFTLKIRSTKLEDSAMYFCASSDDRSNQPQHFGDGTRLSIL.

The chain is built from TRBV5-1 and TRBJ2-3; D gene uncertain. The germline CDR1 and CDR2 sequences are SGHRS and YFSETQ. This CDR3 has 14 amino acids. Trimming removed 1 base at V and 0 bases at J, with 6 bases between. The CDR3 coding sequence is TGCGCCAGCAGCTTGTCGACTAGCACAGATACGCAGTATTTT. Its translation: CASSLSTSTDTQYF.

This chain uses TRBV13 with TRBJ2-5, with no clear D. Germline CDR1 reads PRHDT; CDR2 reads FYEKMQ (reference sequence). This CDR3 has 14 amino acids. Trimming shortened V by 3 bases and J by 0 bases, and 8 bases separated the two germline ends. The CDR3: CASSLADDQETQYF. The DNA for the CDR3 is TGTGCCAGCAGCTTGGCGGACGACCAAGAGACCCAGTACTTC.

This clone was found once. The gene calls are TRBV9 and TRBJ2-2; 8 positions match TRBD2. This CDR3 contains 16 residues. Germline V CDR1 and CDR2: SGDLS, YYNGEE. The V gene end was trimmed by 4 bases and the J gene end by 0 bases; junction bases not matched to a gene: 5. The CDR3, as DNA: TGTGCCAGCAGCCCACGACTAGCGCCGAACACCGGGGAGCTGTTTTTT. It is translated as CASSPRLAPNTGELFF. Looking up the rest from reference TRBV9 and TRBJ2-2 gives the full variable domain: DSGVTQTPKHLITATGQRVTLRCSPRSGDLSVYWYQQSLDQGLQFLIQYYNGEERAKGNILERFSAQQFPDLHSELNLSSLELGDSALYFCASSPRLAPNTGELFFGEGSRLTVL.

The chain couples TRBV27 to TRBJ1-1; no clear D. Germline V gene lookup returns CDR1 MNHEY and CDR2 SMNVEV (reference sequence). V was shortened by 7 bases and J by 1 base, with 10 bases between the two germline ends. The CDR3 loop spans 13 amino acids. The CDR3 DNA reads TGTGCCAGCATAGGATCGGAGAACACTGAAGCTTTCTTT. This translates into CASIGSENTEAFF.

CDR3 sequence (DNA): TGTGCCAGCAGCGCGCCCCGGGGGGCGGCCTATGGCTACACCTTC. As protein: CASSAPRGAAYGYTF. J is TRBJ1-2 and V is TRBV28; possibly TRBD1 for D (6 bases). There are 15 residues in the CDR3. Germline CDR1 MDHEN, CDR2 SYDVKM. V lost 6 bases and J 4 bases, leaving 18 bases between the germline ends.

This chain joins TRBV29-1 and TRBJ2-1, with a possible D match to TRBD2 (6 bases). V lost 4 bases, J lost 7 bases, and 17 bases lay in between. Germline values: CDR1 SQVTM, CDR2 ANQGSEA. CDR3 length equals 14 residues. In nucleotides, the CDR3 is TGCAGCGTTGGCCCGGGACTGTCCGGGAATGAGCAGTTCTTC. It encodes CSVGPGLSGNEQFF.

DNA of the CDR3: TGTGCCAGTAGGTTGACTAGCGGGAGTTTGGATACGCAGTATTTT. It specifies CASRLTSGSLDTQYF. This chain connects TRBV19 to TRBJ2-3; TRBD2 matches 12 bases. Trimming at V came to 6 bases and at J to 6 bases, leaving 7 bases not matched to a gene. CDR1 is LNHDA and CDR2 is SQIVND in the germline V gene (reference sequence). This CDR3 has 15 residues.

The chain is built from TRBV19 and TRBJ1-5; the D gene is possibly TRBD1 (6 bases). This CDR3 is 13 amino acids long. Trimming removed 11 bases from V and 7 bases from J, with 18 bases in between. The germline V gene has CDR1 LNHDA and CDR2 SQIVND (reference sequence). CDR3 loop: CAGGVQGPQPQHF. The CDR3 DNA reads as TGTGCCGGGGGAGTACAGGGCCCACAGCCCCAGCATTTT.

The rearrangement joins TRBV11-2 to TRBJ2-5; D not resolved. Germline values: CDR1 SGHAT, CDR2 FQNNGV. The CDR3 is made up of 14 amino acids. V lost 2 bases to trimming and J lost 2 bases, with 9 bases between them. CDR3 nucleotide sequence: TGTGCCAGCAGCTTATCCGTGGGGCAAGAGACCCAGTACTTC. Its translation: CASSLSVGQETQYF.

The chain joins TRBV5-1 to TRBJ2-5; 7 bases are a match to TRBD1. The CDR3 consists of 14 residues. Losses at the gene ends were 7 bases for V and 4 bases for J; bases not matched to a gene: 10. The V gene's germline CDR1 is SGHRS and CDR2 YFSETQ. For the CDR3, the DNA is TGCGCCAGCGAGCTTGGGCCAGGGGGAGAGACCCAGTACTTC. It yields the protein CASELGPGGETQYF.

The chain uses TRBV11-2 and TRBJ2-5; 11 bases align to TRBD1. This CDR3 region has 15 residues. The germline gives CDR1 SGHAT, CDR2 FQNNGV. V lost 4 bases, J lost 4 bases, and 5 bases stayed unmatched. CDR3 bases: TGTGCCAGCAGCTCGGGACAGGGGGTTGGAGAGACCCAGTACTTC. Residues: CASSSGQGVGETQYF.

The genes are TRBV11-2 and TRBJ2-4; TRBD1 might be the D (6 bases). Germline V CDR1 and CDR2: SGHAT, FQNNGV. The CDR3 length is 18 residues. The V end lost 0 bases, the J end lost 0 bases, and 15 bases lay between the germline ends. The DNA of the CDR3 is TGTGCCAGCAGCTTAGAACAGGGCAGGGCTCTAGCCAAAAACATTCAGTACTTC. Protein sequence: CASSLEQGRALAKNIQYF.

This chain connects TRBV6-5 to TRBJ1-2; possibly TRBD1 for D (6 bases). CDR3 length: 14 residues. Germline V lookup: CDR1 MNHEY, CDR2 SVGAGI. V was clipped by 5 bases and J by 7 bases, with 17 bases between them. The CDR3 DNA follows: TGTGCCAGCAGTGGGACGGATTTAGGGGGTGGCTACACCTTC. This codes for CASSGTDLGGGYTF.

This clone occurred once. The chain carries TRBV7-2 and TRBJ2-5, with TRBD2 as a possible D gene (6 bases). Trimming stripped 1 base from V and 5 bases from J, with 17 bases between. In germline, CDR1 is SGHTA, CDR2 FQGNSA. There are 16 residues in the CDR3. The CDR3, as DNA: TGTGCCAGCAGCTTAGTATCGGCTCCGGGGAGGGAGACCCAGTACTTC. This codes for CASSLVSAPGRETQYF.